This TCR beta chain is drawn from a study of T cells after yellow fever vaccination. Study-wide points: Most clones from primary vaccination were detected again post-booster (roughly 96% CD4, about 88% CD8). Weaker overall, the secondary response nonetheless peaked faster (day 5 versus 15).

Turning to this clonotype: Its cognate antigen is unknown.

TCR cDNA, made by 5'RACE template switching, carried an added universal primer site and UMIs. MiXCR, applied by TCRdb to the 5' RACE reads, yields one record per CDR3 protein. This table holds 250,000 to 300,000 distinct CDR3 sequences, about 5.2% found once. This CDR3 region has 15 residues. V lost 7 bases and J 2 bases, leaving 15 bases between the germline ends. Germline CDR1 LNHDA, CDR2 SQIVND (reference sequence). This TCR was sampled from a man aged 18 to 29 who received the YFV17D yellow fever vaccine. The rearrangement joins TRBV19 to TRBJ1-5; D gene ambiguous. The material sequenced was CD4+ T cells sorted from PBMCs, taken on the day of the yellow fever booster vaccination. Written as DNA, the CDR3 is TGTGCCAGTACCGCGGTTGTTGTACGCAATCAGCCCCAGCATTTT. This sequence encodes CASTAVVVRNQPQHF.